This TCR beta chain was documented in a study of CD8 T cells in ankylosing spondylitis. V was trimmed by 3 bases and J by 5 bases, leaving 11 bases between them. The CDR3 totals 14 residues. CDR1 and CDR2 (germline): LNHNV, YYDKDF (reference sequence). TCRdb analysed the 5' RACE reads with MiXCR anew, one entry per CDR3 protein. Counted here are approximately 140,000 distinct CDR3 sequences, approximately 44% occurring once; the ten biggest clones make up nearly 15%. Comments on this clonotype: Its antigen remains unidentified.

Study-level points and caveats: For ankylosing spondylitis blood, a TCR beta motif of seven to nine highly homologous variants appeared characteristic. Enrichment of disease-linked clones was reportedly significant in matched ankylosing spondylitis synovial fluid.

J is TRBJ2-1 and V is TRBV15, with D perhaps given as TRBD1 or TRBD2 (6 bases each). Sequencing input: synovial fluid, either unsorted or a sorted T cell fraction (not recorded which). The TCR originated in a male donor with ankylosing spondylitis. CDR3: CATSRGGRDNEQFF. The DNA for the CDR3 is TGTGCCACCAGCAGGGGGGGCAGGGACAATGAGCAGTTCTTC. Variable domain in full (rest from reference TRBV15 and TRBJ2-1): DAMVIQNPRYQVTQFGKPVTLSCSQTLNHNVMYWYQQKSSQAPKLLFHYYDKDFNNEADTPDNFQSRRPNTSFCFLDIRSPGLGDTAMYLCATSRGGRDNEQFFGPGTRLTVL.